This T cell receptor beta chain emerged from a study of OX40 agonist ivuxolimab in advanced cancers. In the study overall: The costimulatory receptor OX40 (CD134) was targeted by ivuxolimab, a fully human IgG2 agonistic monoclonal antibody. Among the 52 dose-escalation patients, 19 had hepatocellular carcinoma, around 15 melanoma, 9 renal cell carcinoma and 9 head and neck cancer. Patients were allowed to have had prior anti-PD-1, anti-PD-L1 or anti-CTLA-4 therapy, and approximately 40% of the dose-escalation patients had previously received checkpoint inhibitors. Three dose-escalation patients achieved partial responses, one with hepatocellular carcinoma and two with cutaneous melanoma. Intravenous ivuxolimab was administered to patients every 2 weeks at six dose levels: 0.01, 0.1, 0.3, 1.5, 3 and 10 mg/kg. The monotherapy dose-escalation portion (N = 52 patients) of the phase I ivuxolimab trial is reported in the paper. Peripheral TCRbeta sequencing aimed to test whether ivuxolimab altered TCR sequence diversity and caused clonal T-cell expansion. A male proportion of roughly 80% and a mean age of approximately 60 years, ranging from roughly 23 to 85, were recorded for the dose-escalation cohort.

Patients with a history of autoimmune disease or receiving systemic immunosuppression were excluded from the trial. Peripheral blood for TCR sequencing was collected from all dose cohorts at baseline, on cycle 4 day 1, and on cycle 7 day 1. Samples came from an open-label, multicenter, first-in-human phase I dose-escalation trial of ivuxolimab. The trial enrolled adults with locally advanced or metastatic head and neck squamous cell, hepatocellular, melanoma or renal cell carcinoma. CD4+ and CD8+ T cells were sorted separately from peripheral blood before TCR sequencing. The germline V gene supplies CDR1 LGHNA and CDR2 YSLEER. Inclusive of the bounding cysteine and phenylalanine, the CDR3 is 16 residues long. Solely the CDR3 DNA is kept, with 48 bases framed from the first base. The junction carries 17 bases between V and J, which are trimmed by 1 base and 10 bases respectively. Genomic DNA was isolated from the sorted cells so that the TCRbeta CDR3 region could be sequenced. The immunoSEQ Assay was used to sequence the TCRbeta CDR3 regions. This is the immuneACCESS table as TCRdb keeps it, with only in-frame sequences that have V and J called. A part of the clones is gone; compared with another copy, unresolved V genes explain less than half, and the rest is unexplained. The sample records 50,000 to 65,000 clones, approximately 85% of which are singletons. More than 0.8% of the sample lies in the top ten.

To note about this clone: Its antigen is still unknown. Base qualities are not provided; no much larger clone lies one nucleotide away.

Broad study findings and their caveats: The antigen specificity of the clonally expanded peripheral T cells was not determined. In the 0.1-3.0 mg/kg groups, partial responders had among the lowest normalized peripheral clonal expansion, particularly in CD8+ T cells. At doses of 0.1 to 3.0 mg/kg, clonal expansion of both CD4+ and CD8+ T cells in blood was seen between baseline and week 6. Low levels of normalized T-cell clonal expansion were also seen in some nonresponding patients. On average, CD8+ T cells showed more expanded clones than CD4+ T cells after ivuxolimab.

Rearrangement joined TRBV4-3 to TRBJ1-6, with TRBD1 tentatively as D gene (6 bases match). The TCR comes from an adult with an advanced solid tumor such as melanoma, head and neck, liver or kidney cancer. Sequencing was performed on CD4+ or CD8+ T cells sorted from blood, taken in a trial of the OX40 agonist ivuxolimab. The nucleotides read TGCGCCAGCAGCCAAGCCCAGGGGCGCGGGGGGTCACCCCTCCACTTT. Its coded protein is CASSQAQGRGGSPLHF.